This T cell receptor (beta chain) was captured by sequencing in a study of cytomegalovirus exposure and HLA in healthy donors. PCR primers comprised 60 Vbeta and 13 Jbeta primers. The table came from immunoSEQ multiplex PCR; TCRdb's copy has only in-frame clones and leaves some out. The table lists over 200,000 clones, roughly 82% of them singletons, with 5.5% to 7.5% in the top ten. Worth noting for this clone: Its specificity is not known.

The CDR3 runs to 14 residues. The germline gives CDR1 SGHRS, CDR2 YFSETQ. V lost 2 bases, J lost 4 bases, and 3 bases stayed unmatched. Study-wide findings and caveats: Researchers reported from a later analysis that most CMV-associated TCR beta chains appeared HLA-restricted. For most TCR beta V segments, an earlier analysis put the productive rate at about 90% or about 30% of the time.

The sample was PBMCs. This chain links TRBV5-1 with TRBJ2-1, with 7 positions matching TRBD1. The receptor was derived from a man aged 40-49 years in good health and CMV-seropositive. The CDR3 nucleotides are TGCGCCAGCAGCTTAGAGGGGGCGTACAATGAGCAGTTCTTC. This encodes CASSLEGAYNEQFF.